The T cell receptor beta chain described here comes from a study of blood T cells in healthy people across ages. Together with a sample-barcoded 5' primer, a J-beta primer mix was included in a second PCR lasting roughly 6 to 12 cycles. TCRdb ran MiXCR on the 5' RACE reads and lists one entry per CDR3 protein. The table records roughly 560,000 distinct CDR3 sequences, around 24% of them present only once. The V and J ends lost 3 bases and 7 bases, in that order; junction bases with no gene match: 0. Per germline, CDR1 SGDLS and CDR2 YYNGEE. CDR3 length: 11 amino acids. This clonotype was seen a handful of times. This same sample was also part of a study on T cells of mothers and their children.

The sequence derives from a boy between 10 and 17 years old in good health. Sequences were obtained from blood. This chain connects TRBV9 to TRBJ1-1, with 7 bases identical to TRBD1. The CDR3 DNA reads as TGTGCCAGCAGCGGACAGGGTGAAGCTTTCTTT. Translation: CASSGQGEAFF. Full variable domain (missing parts from reference TRBV9 and TRBJ1-1): DSGVTQTPKHLITATGQRVTLRCSPRSGDLSVYWYQQSLDQGLQFLIQYYNGEERAKGNILERFSAQQFPDLHSELNLSSLELGDSALYFCASSGQGEAFFGQGTRLTVV.